This paragraph reports one TCR beta chain. These data come from a study of blood T cell repertoires in COVID-19. The wider study: From the United States, Italy and Spain came samples of acute and convalescent COVID-19. PBMCs, B-cell-depleted T cells, or T cells provided the cDNA or gDNA that made up the material.

CDR3 size: 14 residues. CDR1 is MNHEY and CDR2 is SVGAGI in the germline V gene. V was clipped by 5 bases and J by 4 bases, with 14 bases between them. Original data processing: Researchers report that nucleated cell counts were estimated from reference gene primer amplification. TCRdb's copy holds only in-frame clones and misses some; the assay was immunoSEQ multiplex PCR. The V and J calls and clone size were taken over from that table, and D and trimming were inferred from the DNA. The sample holds 200,000 to 250,000 clones, approximately 77% seen once. This TCR came from a woman older than 75 with acute or convalescent COVID-19. Sequences were obtained from peripheral blood. This chain joins TRBV6-5 and TRBJ1-1, with D possibly TRBD1 on 6 matching bases. The CDR3: CASSPGQGLTEAFF. The CDR3 region has the DNA TGTGCCAGCAGTCCGGGACAAGGGCTCACTGAAGCTTTCTTT.